The rows below give T cell receptor beta chains drawn from one sample of a study of patients and donors after allogeneic stem cell transplantation. Via MiXCR, TCRdb re-called the RT-PCR reads, giving one row per CDR3 protein. The sample lists approximately 200,000 distinct CDR3 sequences, around 40% occurring once. Specimen: blood, either unsorted or a sorted T cell fraction (not recorded which). The receptor source for this set is a human donor who was either an allogeneic HSCT recipient or a stem cell or donor lymphocyte infusion donor (not recorded which). It is not recorded whose cells these are; they may come from a transplant donor. The CDR3 runs from the conserved cysteine through the conserved F or W. Fields, in order: CDR3 length, J gene, clone size, V gene, D gene, CDR3 DNA, CDR3 protein. The D gene is left open where the match is weak. Size tells how often a clone was seen (once, few, many) or the class of an expanded clone, and some rows leave it out.

length: 13
J: TRBJ2-5
size: once
V: TRBV12-3/TRBV12-4
D: -
DNA: TGTGCCAGCAGTTTTAGGTCGTCAGAGACCCAGTACTTC
CDR3: CASSFRSSETQYF

length: 11
J: TRBJ2-7
size: -
V: TRBV20-1
D: -
DNA: TGCAGTGCCCCACCCGGGGCCGAGCAGTACTTC
CDR3: CSAPPGAEQYF

length: 18
J: TRBJ2-3
size: -
V: TRBV20-1
D: -
DNA: TGCAGTGCTAGAGCCCCCCCGCACGAAGGAGGGCGCACAGATACGCAGTATTTT
CDR3: CSARAPPHEGGRTDTQYF

length: 12
J: TRBJ1-6
size: -
V: TRBV20-1
D: -
DNA: TGCAGTGCTAGAGATGTTGACGGACCCCTCCACTTT
CDR3: CSARDVDGPLHF

length: 15
J: TRBJ1-2
size: -
V: TRBV6-1
D: -
DNA: TGTGCCAGCAGTGAGCTTTTTGGCAGGGACTATGGCTACACCTTC
CDR3: CASSELFGRDYGYTF

length: 13
J: TRBJ1-1
size: few
V: TRBV18
D: TRBD1
DNA: TGTGCCAGCTCACCCGGACAGGGCGGAAGAGCTTTCTTT
CDR3: CASSPGQGGRAFF

length: 16
J: TRBJ2-7
size: -
V: TRBV5-1
D: TRBD1
DNA: TGCGCCAGCAGCTTGGAGCCCGGACAGGGTGGGTACGAGCAGTACTTC
CDR3: CASSLEPGQGGYEQYF

length: 14
J: TRBJ1-6
size: few
V: TRBV11-2
D: TRBD1
DNA: TGTGCCAGCAGCTTAGGTTACAGGGGTTCACCCCTCCACTTT
CDR3: CASSLGYRGSPLHF

length: 14
J: TRBJ2-5
size: few
V: TRBV28
D: -
DNA: TGTGCCAGCACCCACTCGATGGGGCGGGAGACCCAGTACTTC
CDR3: CASTHSMGRETQYF

length: 15
J: TRBJ1-5
size: few
V: TRBV12-3/TRBV12-4
D: -
DNA: TGTGCCAGCAGTTTGGGGACTCATAGCAATCAGCCCCAGCATTTT
CDR3: CASSLGTHSNQPQHF

length: 12
J: TRBJ2-3
size: -
V: TRBV12-3/TRBV12-4
D: -
DNA: TGTGCCAGCAGCAACCGGGTGGCTACGCAGTATTTT
CDR3: CASSNRVATQYF

length: 13
J: TRBJ2-7
size: few
V: TRBV20-1
D: -
DNA: TGCAGTGCTAGAGGTCAGAAGGAAGGCGAGCAGTACTTC
CDR3: CSARGQKEGEQYF

length: 16
J: TRBJ1-6
size: few
V: TRBV5-1
D: -
DNA: TGCGCCAGCAGCTTGAGACCCGGACAGAGCTATTCACCCCTCCACTTT
CDR3: CASSLRPGQSYSPLHF

length: 15
J: TRBJ1-6
size: -
V: TRBV12-3/TRBV12-4
D: TRBD1
DNA: TGTGCCAGCAGTGGCGGACAGGGGTTTCGTTCACCCCTCCACTTT
CDR3: CASSGGQGFRSPLHF

length: 13
J: TRBJ1-2
size: -
V: TRBV18
D: TRBD1
DNA: TGTGCCAGCTCTTGGGACAGCGACTATGGCTACACCTTC
CDR3: CASSWDSDYGYTF

length: 15
J: TRBJ1-3
size: -
V: TRBV7-9
D: TRBD1
DNA: TGTGCCAGCAGCTCGACAGGGGGCCATGGAAACACCATATATTTT
CDR3: CASSSTGGHGNTIYF

length: 14
J: TRBJ1-1
size: few
V: TRBV6-2/TRBV6-3
D: TRBD1
DNA: TGTGCCAGCAGTTACTCCCACAGGGGCACTGAAGCTTTCTTT
CDR3: CASSYSHRGTEAFF

length: 12
J: TRBJ1-6
size: few
V: TRBV7-2
D: -
DNA: TGTGCCAGCAGCTTTAAGAATTCACCCCTCCACTTT
CDR3: CASSFKNSPLHF

length: 15
J: TRBJ2-3
size: -
V: TRBV5-1
D: TRBD1
DNA: TGCGCCAGCAGCTTATGGACAGGGTCCACAGATACGCAGTATTTT
CDR3: CASSLWTGSTDTQYF

length: 16
J: TRBJ2-7
size: few
V: TRBV5-1
D: -
DNA: TGCGCCAGCAGCTTGGTGCCACAGGGATCCTCCTACGAGCAGTACTTC
CDR3: CASSLVPQGSSYEQYF

length: 13
J: TRBJ1-5
size: -
V: TRBV7-6
D: -
DNA: TGTGCCAGCAGCCCGACAGAAGATCAGCCCCAGCATTTT
CDR3: CASSPTEDQPQHF

length: 14
J: TRBJ1-2
size: -
V: TRBV5-1
D: -
DNA: TGCGCCAGCAGCTTTCGAGGGGCTAACTATGGCTACACCTTC
CDR3: CASSFRGANYGYTF

length: 18
J: TRBJ2-6
size: -
V: TRBV12-3/TRBV12-4
D: TRBD1
DNA: TGTGCCAGCAGTTTATTGACAGGGGGCCCGTCTGGGGCCAACGTCCTGACTTTC
CDR3: CASSLLTGGPSGANVLTF

length: 16
J: TRBJ1-2
size: -
V: TRBV12-3/TRBV12-4
D: TRBD1
DNA: TGTGCCAGCAGACCAGGACAGGGGGCGCCCGGCTATGGCTACACCTTC
CDR3: CASRPGQGAPGYGYTF

length: 15
J: TRBJ1-1
size: -
V: TRBV5-1
D: TRBD1
DNA: TGCGCCAGCTTCCCTCTTGGAGGGCAGGACAGGGAAGCTTTCTTT
CDR3: CASFPLGGQDREAFF

length: 14
J: TRBJ1-1
size: -
V: TRBV4-1
D: -
DNA: TGCGCCAGCAGCCAACCTGACGCACTAACTGAAGCTTTCTTT
CDR3: CASSQPDALTEAFF

length: 14
J: TRBJ2-4
size: few
V: TRBV20-1
D: -
DNA: TGCAGTGCTAGAGATATTGGGATATCTGGCATTCAGTACTTC
CDR3: CSARDIGISGIQYF

length: 11
J: TRBJ1-2
size: once
V: TRBV29-1
D: -
DNA: TGCAGCGTTGGGGGAGGTAGTGGCTACACCTTC
CDR3: CSVGGGSGYTF

length: 13
J: TRBJ2-1
size: few
V: TRBV5-1
D: TRBD1
DNA: TGCGCCAGCCAGGGACAGTCAGACAATGAGCAGTTCTTC
CDR3: CASQGQSDNEQFF

length: 16
J: TRBJ2-1
size: few
V: TRBV5-6
D: -
DNA: TGTGCCAGCAGCTTGGGAAGAGGGTGGTCGGACAATGAGCAGTTCTTC
CDR3: CASSLGRGWSDNEQFF

length: 16
J: TRBJ1-5
size: -
V: TRBV27
D: TRBD1
DNA: TGTGCCAGCAGCCTACTGGGACAGGGCCCAAATCAGCCCCAGCATTTT
CDR3: CASSLLGQGPNQPQHF

length: 15
J: TRBJ1-1
size: -
V: TRBV7-9
D: -
DNA: TGTGCCAGCAGCTTAGGGAATGAGCTGAACACTGAAGCTTTCTTT
CDR3: CASSLGNELNTEAFF

length: 15
J: TRBJ1-6
size: few
V: TRBV2
D: -
DNA: TGTGCCAGCAGAACGGACAGAGAGTTTAGCGGGACCCTCCACTTT
CDR3: CASRTDREFSGTLHF

length: 12
J: TRBJ2-3
size: few
V: TRBV20-1
D: -
DNA: TGCAGTGCTAGAGCGAGCTCAGATACGCAGTATTTT
CDR3: CSARASSDTQYF

length: 11
J: TRBJ1-2
size: few
V: TRBV29-1
D: -
DNA: TGCAGCTCAAGGGGGAACCATGGCTACACCTTC
CDR3: CSSRGNHGYTF

length: 14
J: TRBJ1-1
size: -
V: TRBV28
D: -
DNA: TGTGCCAGCCTCTTCGGGGTAGGTCGCACTGAAGCTTTCTTT
CDR3: CASLFGVGRTEAFF

length: 13
J: TRBJ1-4
size: -
V: TRBV25-1
D: -
DNA: TGTGCCAGCCGCGGGGATTTTAATGAAAAACTGTTTTTT
CDR3: CASRGDFNEKLFF

length: 14
J: TRBJ1-5
size: few
V: TRBV28
D: -
DNA: TGTGCCAGCAGTTCGTTGTTGGTTACTCAGCCCCAGCATTTT
CDR3: CASSSLLVTQPQHF

length: 12
J: TRBJ2-3
size: -
V: TRBV20-1
D: -
DNA: TGCAGTGCGAAGGGCAACACAGATACGCAGTATTTT
CDR3: CSAKGNTDTQYF

length: 15
J: TRBJ1-5
size: -
V: TRBV15
D: -
DNA: TGTGCCACCAGCCTTTCCGGGACTCACAATCAGCCCCAGCATTTT
CDR3: CATSLSGTHNQPQHF

length: 20
J: TRBJ1-3
size: -
V: TRBV7-8
D: TRBD1
DNA: TGTGCCAGCAGCTTAGGGACAGGGTCCTTTGGGTTTACCTCTGGAAACACCATATATTTT
CDR3: CASSLGTGSFGFTSGNTIYF

length: 15
J: TRBJ1-2
size: -
V: TRBV5-1
D: TRBD1
DNA: TGCGCCAGCAGTACCGGGACAGGGGTAGTCTATGGCTACACCTTC
CDR3: CASSTGTGVVYGYTF

length: 13
J: TRBJ2-1
size: -
V: TRBV7-8
D: TRBD1
DNA: TGTGCCAGCAGCTTAACGGACAGGGTTGAGCAGTTCTTC
CDR3: CASSLTDRVEQFF

length: 15
J: TRBJ2-7
size: few
V: TRBV27
D: TRBD1
DNA: TGTGCCAGCAGTTTATCGGGACAGGCACCCTACGAGCAGTACTTC
CDR3: CASSLSGQAPYEQYF

length: 14
J: TRBJ1-2
size: -
V: TRBV4-3
D: -
DNA: TGCGCCAGCAGCCTCCTAGATGAATCGAGCGGCTACACCTTC
CDR3: CASSLLDESSGYTF

length: 13
J: TRBJ2-5
size: -
V: TRBV7-9
D: -
DNA: TGTGCCAGCAGAAAGGGAGGATCAGAGACCCAGTACTTC
CDR3: CASRKGGSETQYF

length: 15
J: TRBJ2-7
size: -
V: TRBV5-1
D: -
DNA: TGCGCCAGCAGCCCACGGTCTCGTGGGGCTTACGAGCAGTACTTC
CDR3: CASSPRSRGAYEQYF

length: 14
J: TRBJ1-1
size: -
V: TRBV10-3
D: TRBD1
DNA: TGTGCCATCAGACGAACAGGGGAGGACACTGAAGCTTTCTTT
CDR3: CAIRRTGEDTEAFF

length: 14
J: TRBJ2-3
size: -
V: TRBV6-5
D: -
DNA: TGTGCCAGCAGTCATCGGGGCAGGCCAGATACGCAGTATTTT
CDR3: CASSHRGRPDTQYF

length: 14
J: TRBJ2-6
size: -
V: TRBV10-3
D: -
DNA: TGTGCCACCAAGGGGAGCCCCGGGGCCAACGTCCTGACTTTC
CDR3: CATKGSPGANVLTF

length: 18
J: TRBJ1-2
size: -
V: TRBV3-1
D: -
DNA: TGTGCCAGCAGCCAAGGGCCGGGCGGAACCCGATCTAACTATGGCTACACCTTC
CDR3: CASSQGPGGTRSNYGYTF

length: 17
J: TRBJ1-6
size: -
V: TRBV2
D: TRBD1
DNA: TGTGCCAGCGACAGGGGTGGATCGAGCTCCTATAATTCACCCCTCCACTTT
CDR3: CASDRGGSSSYNSPLHF

length: 15
J: TRBJ1-1
size: few
V: TRBV4-2
D: -
DNA: TGTGCCAGCAGCCAGGTATGGACGATACCCACTGAAGCTTTCTTT
CDR3: CASSQVWTIPTEAFF

length: 15
J: TRBJ1-3
size: few
V: TRBV5-5
D: -
DNA: TGTGCCAGCAGCTTGGTGTACAGGCTTGGAAACACCATATATTTT
CDR3: CASSLVYRLGNTIYF

length: 16
J: TRBJ2-3
size: -
V: TRBV5-4
D: -
DNA: TGTGCCAGCAGCTTGGGGATGAGCACGTACACAGATACGCAGTATTTT
CDR3: CASSLGMSTYTDTQYF

length: 12
J: TRBJ2-2
size: -
V: TRBV29-1
D: -
DNA: TGCAGCGTTGAAGTAGGACGAGGGGAGCTGTTTTTT
CDR3: CSVEVGRGELFF

length: 15
J: TRBJ1-4
size: -
V: TRBV30
D: -
DNA: TGTGCCTGGAGTATGGGGATTGGGACTAATGAAAAACTGTTTTTT
CDR3: CAWSMGIGTNEKLFF

length: 17
J: TRBJ1-6
size: -
V: TRBV4-3
D: -
DNA: TGCGCCAGCAGCCAAGATCTGTTGGGAGCCCCAAATTCACCCCTCCACTTT
CDR3: CASSQDLLGAPNSPLHF

length: 15
J: TRBJ1-1
size: few
V: TRBV12-3/TRBV12-4
D: -
DNA: TGTGCCAGCAGCCCAGAAGTCGGTATGAACACTGAAGCTTTCTTT
CDR3: CASSPEVGMNTEAFF

length: 16
J: TRBJ1-1
size: -
V: TRBV28
D: -
DNA: TGTGCCAGCAGTTTACGGACAGCGAGGGTGGTCACTGAAGCTTTCTTT
CDR3: CASSLRTARVVTEAFF